Shown below are 8 T cell receptor beta chains from a single sample sequenced in a study of control samples from healthy donors and cancer patients. The data were produced by immunoSEQ multiplex PCR, yet TCRdb's version contains in-frame clones alone and is incomplete. The data show about 150,000 clones, roughly 93% seen once. The sample consisted of blood. The receptors come from a man between 18 and 35 years old in good health.

The chain employs TRBV27 and TRBJ1-1, with D hard to call. Trimming left V 5 bases short and J 3 bases short, with 13 bases between. Germline values: CDR1 MNHEY, CDR2 SMNVEV (reference sequence). This CDR3 is 14 amino acids long. CDR3 nucleotide sequence: TGTGCCAGCAGTGCCGCGGGGTCAGACACTGAAGCTTTCTTT. This sequence encodes CASSAAGSDTEAFF.

The V call is TRBV10-3, the J call TRBJ1-1; possibly TRBD1 for D (5 bases). Trimming took 6 bases from V and 0 from J, leaving 11 bases between them. The CDR3 runs 14 residues. Germline loops: CDR1 ENHRY, CDR2 SYGVKD. CDR3 sequence: CAISETDMNTEAFF. The CDR3 DNA reads as TGTGCCATCAGCGAGACAGACATGAACACTGAAGCTTTCTTT.

The rearrangement joins TRBV4-3 to TRBJ2-7, with no clear D. CDR1 and CDR2 from the germline V gene are LGHNA and YSLEER. V lost 6 bases, J lost 7 bases, and 16 bases lay in between. The CDR3 has 13 amino acids. CDR3 protein: CASSPSTRREQYF. For the CDR3, the DNA is TGCGCCAGCAGTCCCTCGACGCGCCGGGAGCAGTACTTC.

This clone was seen just once. This chain uses TRBV5-6 with TRBJ2-5, with D uncertain. The V end was cut by 4 bases, the J end by 5 bases, with 21 bases between. This CDR3 comprises 16 residues. Per the germline V gene, CDR1 is SGHDT and CDR2 is YYEEEE. The CDR3 spells CASSPYRDQRLETQYF. The CDR3 DNA is TGTGCCAGCAGCCCATACCGAGACCAAAGGCTCGAGACCCAGTACTTC.

CDR3 in amino acids: CARGGSEGYTF. CDR3 nucleotide sequence: TGTGCCAGGGGGGGAAGTGAAGGCTACACCTTC. The chain uses TRBV6-5 and TRBJ1-2, with D maybe TRBD1 (5 bases). V was cut by 9 bases and J by 8 bases, with 13 bases left in between. CDR3 length: 11 residues. Germline V gives CDR1 MNHEY, CDR2 SVGAGI.

The chain couples TRBV5-6 to TRBJ1-3, with a tentative D call TRBD1 (5 bases). The CDR3 extends over 15 amino acids. The germline V and J ends were trimmed by 4 bases and 3 bases, with 14 bases remaining between them. Germline-derived CDR1 and CDR2 are SGHDT and YYEEEE. CDR3 amino acids: CASSLGVGGGNTIYF. The CDR3 DNA sequence: TGTGCCAGCAGCCTGGGGGTCGGGGGTGGAAACACCATATATTTT.

V is TRBV30 and J is TRBJ2-5; D call uncertain. The germline V and J ends were trimmed by 2 bases and 3 bases, with 7 bases remaining between them. This CDR3 contains 12 residues. Germline CDR1 reads GTSNPN; CDR2 reads SVGIG (reference sequence). The CDR3 nucleotides read TGTGCCTGGAGTACAAGAGAAGAGACCCAGTACTTC. Protein: CAWSTREETQYF.

The chain combines TRBV5-6 with TRBJ2-7; D ambiguous. Trimming stripped 0 bases from V and 5 bases from J, with 3 bases between. CDR3 length: 11 residues. Germline assignment: CDR1 SGHDT and CDR2 YYEEEE. The CDR3 DNA sequence: TGTGCCAGCAGCTTGGGCAACGAGCAGTACTTC. Amino acids: CASSLGNEQYF.